One TCR beta chain is described in this entry. Produced via immunoSEQ multiplex PCR; TCRdb's table is partial and in-frame only. The sample has about 140,000 clones, roughly 89% seen once. These data belong to a study of T cell responses to AZD1222 COVID-19 vaccine. V was trimmed by 0 bases and J by 3 bases, leaving 10 bases between them. The CDR3 is 15 amino acids. Looked up from germline, CDR1 is SGHRS and CDR2 is YFSETQ. The TCR comes from an adult who received the MenACWY meningococcal vaccine as a control. This sequence joins TRBV5-1 and TRBJ1-5; D not certain. The sequencing used peripheral blood, collected 28 days after the second dose of the MenACWY control vaccine. DNA for the CDR3: TGCGCCAGCAGCTTGGATTCAGGTTACAATCAGCCCCAGCATTTT. Amino acids: CASSLDSGYNQPQHF.